This T cell receptor beta chain is from a study of blood T cells in healthy people across ages. Germline loops: CDR1 KGHSH, CDR2 LQKENI. The CDR3 consists of 14 residues. V lost 4 bases and J lost 3, with 12 bases in between. A second PCR of about 6 to 11 cycles used a sample-barcoded 5' primer and a J-beta primer mix. One entry per CDR3 protein, called by TCRdb with MiXCR from the 5' RACE reads. The sample records about 1 million distinct CDR3 sequences, 40% to 55% being singletons. V and J are TRBV18 and TRBJ1-1; TRBD1 is a possible D gene (6 bases). This TCR was recovered from a woman in her fifties or sixties in good health. Sequenced sample: blood. As DNA, the CDR3 is TGTGCCAGCTCACTGGGGGGCGCGGACACTGAAGCTTTCTTT. This codes for CASSLGGADTEAFF.